This T cell receptor beta chain derives from a study of shared clonotypes between healthy human individuals. Study results and limitations: How much donors shared clonotypes was expected to be affected by sequencing depth. Sharing across a handful of donors was seen in 4% to 5.5% of naive CD4 clonotypes. Across subsets, estimated richness was generally greater for naive than for memory populations.

CD8 cells regarded as naive lacked CD45RO, were positively chosen for CCR7, and omitted terminally differentiated effector memory CD45RA+ cells. Assay used: immunoSEQ multiplex PCR; TCRdb lists only in-frame clones, some missing. The sample yields about 820,000 clones, nearly 95% seen once. The CDR3 sequence is 15 residues long. Trimming pared 4 bases from V and 4 bases from J, leaving 14 bases between. The germline V gene has CDR1 KGHSH and CDR2 LQKENI. As concerns this clone: Its matching antigen is unknown.

Sequencing used naive CD8+ T cells sorted from blood. The TCR comes from a man in his thirties or forties in good health. The chain has TRBV18 and TRBJ2-1, with D tentatively TRBD1 (6 bases). CDR3 loop: CASSLTGTPYNEQFF. In DNA form, the CDR3 reads TGTGCCAGCTCACTAACCGGGACACCGTACAATGAGCAGTTCTTC.